The 15 T cell receptor beta chains listed next were all sequenced from one sample in a study of shared clonotypes between healthy human individuals. Sequenced by immunoSEQ multiplex PCR; TCRdb stores in-frame clones only, minus some. The sample has approximately 1.1 million clones; 75% to 85% are singletons. Specimen: memory CD4+ T cells from PBMCs. The subset was: CD45RA-negative fraction. The receptors were sampled from a man aged 18 to 29 in good health. Some clones in this sample may be carry-over from other donors' samples.

The CDR3 loop is CASSSRDGRSYEQYF. CDR3 nucleotides: TGTGCCAGCAGCTCCCGGGACGGAAGATCCTACGAGCAGTACTTC. The J gene is TRBJ2-7, the V gene TRBV7-6, with D perhaps matching TRBD1 or TRBD2 (5 bases each). CDR3 length: 15 residues. V lost 4 bases to trimming and J lost 1 base, with 14 bases between them. In germline, CDR1 is SGHVS, CDR2 FNYEAQ.

The genes are TRBV18 and TRBJ2-5; D ambiguous. The V end was cut by 6 bases, the J end by 2 bases, with 10 bases between. Looked up from germline, CDR1 is KGHSH and CDR2 is LQKENI. CDR3 size: 13 residues. This CDR3 reads CASSLADQETQYF. The CDR3 coding sequence is TGTGCCAGCTCCCTGGCGGATCAAGAGACCCAGTACTTC.

This chain connects TRBV5-1 to TRBJ2-7, with 9 bases matching TRBD1. Germline V lookup: CDR1 SGHRS, CDR2 YFSETQ. Trimming cost V 3 bases and J 5 bases; bases outside gene matches: 6. The CDR3 consists of 14 residues. CDR3 nucleotide sequence: TGCGCCAGCAGCTCCCAGGGACAGGGCAACGAGCAGTACTTC. Translating gives CASSSQGQGNEQYF.

V is TRBV27 and J is TRBJ1-2, with no clear D. V gave up 5 bases and J gave up 7 bases, with 17 bases separating them. CDR3 length: 14 residues. Germline assignment: CDR1 MNHEY and CDR2 SMNVEV (reference sequence). CDR3 in amino acids: CASSPTPDAGGYTF. The CDR3 bases are TGTGCCAGCAGTCCCACTCCCGACGCGGGTGGCTACACCTTC.

CDR3 sequence reads: CASSARWGGQETQYF. Here the CDR3 DNA reads TGTGCCAGCAGTGCCCGGTGGGGGGGGCAAGAGACCCAGTACTTC. The V and J genes are TRBV2 and TRBJ2-5, with TRBD2 identical over 7 bases. CDR1 and CDR2 from the germline V gene are SNHLY and FYNNEI. This CDR3 comprises 15 residues. V was pared by 4 bases and J by 2 bases, with 7 bases of the junction left unmatched.

There are a few counts of this clone. The chain joins TRBV7-7 to TRBJ2-7; TRBD1 is a possible D gene (5 bases). The CDR3 contains 13 residues. In germline, CDR1 is SSHAT, CDR2 FNYEAQ (reference sequence). Between the trimmed V and J ends, which lost 4 bases and 5 bases, there was a span of 12 bases. CDR3 bases: TGTGCCAGCAGCTCGGACATGGGGAACGAGCAGTACTTC. Encoded protein: CASSSDMGNEQYF.

This rearrangement joins TRBV19 to TRBJ1-5; D gene unclear. Germline V gene sequence: CDR1 LNHDA, CDR2 SQIVND (reference sequence). Trimming stripped 0 bases from V and 14 bases from J, with 17 bases between. CDR3 length equals 14 residues. CDR3 amino acids: CASSIDRRPRVKHF. The CDR3 nucleotides are TGTGCCAGTAGTATAGATCGACGGCCCCGAGTGAAGCATTTT.

This chain links TRBV5-1 with TRBJ1-2; D may be TRBD1 (6 bases). V was pared by 4 bases and J by 8 bases, with 18 bases between. This CDR3 region has 14 residues. Germline assignment: CDR1 SGHRS and CDR2 YFSETQ. CDR3 bases: TGCGCCAGCAGCATAACAACAGGGTCTCTGGGCTACACCTTC. Translation: CASSITTGSLGYTF.

The chain's CDR3 is CASSGGGGYGYTF. As DNA, the CDR3 is TGTGCCAGCAGTGGAGGGGGCGGCTATGGCTACACCTTC. V is TRBV6-4 and J is TRBJ1-2, with 7 bases matching TRBD1. The germline V gene has CDR1 MRHNA and CDR2 SNTAGT. The CDR3 has 13 residues. V was pared by 4 bases and J by 4 bases, with 3 bases of the junction left unmatched.

This clone was counted between two and nine times. V usage is TRBV30 and J usage is TRBJ1-5; D is ambiguous. Germline-derived CDR1 and CDR2 are GTSNPN and SVGIG (reference sequence). The CDR3 covers 14 residues. Trimming took 1 base from V and 1 from J, leaving 8 bases between them. CDR3 DNA: TGTGCCTGGAGTGCGATAGACAGCAATCAGCCCCAGCATTTT. As protein: CAWSAIDSNQPQHF. Drawing the rest from reference TRBV30 and TRBJ1-5, the complete variable domain is SQTIHQWPATLVQPVGSPLSLECTVEGTSNPNLYWYRQAAGRGLQLLFYSVGIGQISSEVPQNLSASRPQDRQFILSSKKLLLSDSGFYLCAWSAIDSNQPQHFGDGTRLSIL.

The J gene is TRBJ1-1, the V gene TRBV9; a possible D gene is TRBD1 (5 bases). The germline CDR1 and CDR2 sequences are SGDLS and YYNGEE. The CDR3 covers 14 residues. V lost 4 bases and J lost 3, with 13 bases in between. The CDR3 DNA follows: TGTGCCAGCAGCCAGAGGGGAGTCGACACTGAAGCTTTCTTT. Protein sequence: CASSQRGVDTEAFF.

The V and J genes are TRBV19 and TRBJ1-2, with 12 bases fitting TRBD1. Germline-derived CDR1 and CDR2 are LNHDA and SQIVND (reference sequence). This CDR3 is 17 amino acids long. The V segment lost 2 bases and the J segment 6 bases; nucleotides outside the gene matches: 10. Here the CDR3 reads CASSITGPRDRGHGYTF. The DNA of the CDR3 is TGTGCCAGTAGTATAACGGGCCCACGGGACAGGGGGCATGGCTACACCTTC.

The J gene is TRBJ2-2, the V gene TRBV2; 10 nucleotides align to TRBD1. This CDR3 spans 14 amino acids. Unmatched junction bases numbered 5, after V lost 3 bases and J lost 10 bases. CDR1 and CDR2 from the germline V gene are SNHLY and FYNNEI. The CDR3 DNA follows: TGTGCCAGCAGTGACGGGACAGGGGTCGAGGAGCTGTTTTTT. Protein: CASSDGTGVEELFF.

The V call is TRBV28, the J call TRBJ2-7; TRBD2 agrees at 9 bases. V was pared by 1 base and J by 4 bases, with 11 bases of the junction left unmatched. The CDR3 contains 17 residues. CDR1 and CDR2 from the germline V gene are MDHEN and SYDVKM. The CDR3 nucleotides are TGTGCCAGCAGTTTATCAGGGGGTAGCGGGAGTGGGTACGAGCAGTACTTC. This translates into CASSLSGGSGSGYEQYF. The full variable domain, its missing parts supplied by reference TRBV28 and TRBJ2-7, is DVKVTQSSRYLVKRTGEKVFLECVQDMDHENMFWYRQDPGLGLRLIYFSYDVKMKEKGDIPEGYSVSREKKERFSLILESASTNQTSMYLCASSLSGGSGSGYEQYFGPGTRLTVT.

This clone was found once. The chain recombines TRBV19 with TRBJ2-1; 8 bases map to TRBD2. The ends lost 4 bases at V and 10 bases at J; junction bases unmatched: 9. The CDR3 is made up of 14 amino acids. Germline lookup yields CDR1 LNHDA and CDR2 SQIVND (reference sequence). The CDR3 nucleotides read TGTGCCAGTAGTACCCCGGGACTAGATCAGGAGCAGTTCTTC. This gives the protein CASSTPGLDQEQFF.